This T cell receptor (beta chain) was recovered during a study of blood T cell repertoires in COVID-19. Whole-study context: From T cells, B-cell-depleted T cells, or PBMCs came the material, which was cDNA or gDNA.

Original processing notes: Estimation of nucleated cell counts was performed using reference gene primer amplification. Measured with immunoSEQ multiplex PCR; TCRdb has only the in-frame clones, and not every one. That table furnishes V, J and clone size, whereas the DNA furnished D and trimming. Of about 120,000 clones detected, just under 90% appear once; the ten largest clones hold more than 2%. The CDR3 extends over 14 amino acids. Unmatched junction bases numbered 5, after V lost 8 bases and J lost 0 bases. CDR1 is SGHAT and CDR2 is FQNNGV in the germline V gene. The sequencing input was peripheral blood. The clonotype was recovered from a woman aged 50 to 60 with acute or convalescent COVID-19. The rearrangement uses TRBV11-2 and TRBJ2-5, with 8 bases matching TRBD2. The CDR3 DNA reads as TGTGCCAGCCGGGGGGGGGAAAACCAAGAGACCCAGTACTTC. This translates into CASRGGENQETQYF. Full variable domain (missing parts from reference TRBV11-2 and TRBJ2-5): EAGVAQSPRYKIIEKRQSVAFWCNPISGHATLYWYQQILGQGPKLLIQFQNNGVVDDSQLPKDRFSAERLKGVDSTLKIQPAKLEDSAVYLCASRGGENQETQYFGPGTRLLVL.